Following are 8 T cell receptor beta chains from one sample sequenced in a study of CD8 T cells in Susac syndrome. Random hexamers primed reverse transcription of about 0.45 to 1 ug RNA. TCRdb reprocessed the immunoSEQ multiplex PCR reads with MiXCR, giving one entry per CDR3 protein. This table holds approximately 180,000 distinct CDR3 sequences, approximately 96% found once. The sequenced material came from CD4+ T cells from PBMCs. The source of these receptors is a human donor with multiple sclerosis.

The rearrangement links TRBV16 to TRBJ2-3, with TRBD2 as a possible D gene (7 bases). The CDR3 has 17 amino acids. V gave up 4 bases and J gave up 3 bases, with 20 bases separating them. The germline CDR1 and CDR2 sequences are KGHSY and FQNENV. The DNA of the CDR3 is TGTGCCAGCAGCCCGACCCGGGGGGCAAGGTGGACAGATACGCAGTATTTT. This encodes CASSPTRGARWTDTQYF.

The chain has TRBV19 and TRBJ1-5; D remains ambiguous. CDR3 length: 17 residues. Trimming removed 5 bases from V and 1 base from J, with 18 bases in between. CDR1 is LNHDA and CDR2 is SQIVND in the germline V gene (reference sequence). CDR3 loop: CASSRMLLSESNQPQHF. For the CDR3, the DNA is TGTGCCAGTAGTCGTATGTTGTTGTCCGAGAGCAATCAGCCCCAGCATTTT.

V gene TRBV18 combines with J gene TRBJ2-5; TRBD1 agrees at 7 bases. Trimming at V came to 2 bases and at J to 4 bases, leaving 1 base not matched to a gene. Germline CDR1 KGHSH, CDR2 LQKENI. The CDR3 has 13 residues. CDR3 DNA: TGTGCCAGCTCACCAGGGACAGTAGAGACCCAGTACTTC. This encodes CASSPGTVETQYF.

This sequence joins TRBV6-5 and TRBJ2-5, with 14 bases aligning to TRBD2. The CDR3 loop spans 18 amino acids. The V gene's germline CDR1 is MNHEY and CDR2 SVGAGI. J was trimmed by 2 bases and V by 2 bases; bases with no gene match: 7. The CDR3 spells CASSYPTSGGGKQETQYF. CDR3 nucleotides: TGTGCCAGCAGTTACCCGACTAGCGGGGGGGGTAAACAAGAGACCCAGTACTTC.

This chain connects TRBV29-1 to TRBJ1-1; D gene unclear. This CDR3 contains 12 residues. The V and J ends lost 0 bases and 5 bases respectively, with 7 bases between them. Germline CDR1 reads SQVTM; CDR2 reads ANQGSEA. DNA for the CDR3: TGCAGCGTTGAAGATTCAAAAACTGAAGCTTTCTTT. Protein sequence: CSVEDSKTEAFF.

The rearrangement links TRBV20-1 to TRBJ1-4; 7 nucleotides match TRBD1. Looked up from germline, CDR1 is DFQATT and CDR2 is SNEGSKA (reference sequence). V trimming: 3 bases; J trimming: 4 bases; junction bases outside the gene matches: 5. This CDR3 has 14 residues. The DNA for the CDR3 is TGCAGTGCTAGCTCGGACAGGCATAATGAAAAACTGTTTTTT. Translating it yields CSASSDRHNEKLFF.

The rearrangement links TRBV11-2 to TRBJ1-5; D is uncertain. Trimming cost V 2 bases and J 4 bases, with 9 bases left between them. The CDR3 has 14 amino acids. Germline CDR1 and CDR2: SGHAT and FQNNGV. Here the CDR3 reads CASSLLAGNQPQHF. The CDR3 region has the DNA TGTGCCAGCAGCTTACTGGCAGGAAATCAGCCCCAGCATTTT. Filled out from reference TRBV11-2 and TRBJ1-5, the complete variable domain reads EAGVAQSPRYKIIEKRQSVAFWCNPISGHATLYWYQQILGQGPKLLIQFQNNGVVDDSQLPKDRFSAERLKGVDSTLKIQPAKLEDSAVYLCASSLLAGNQPQHFGDGTRLSIL.

This clonotype was picked up one time. This chain joins TRBV29-1 and TRBJ2-5; D unresolved. The V and J ends lost 4 bases and 4 bases respectively, with 10 bases between them. CDR3 length: 12 amino acids. CDR1 and CDR2 (germline): SQVTM, ANQGSEA. CDR3 nucleotides: TGCAGCGTTGTAGAGGCAGGAGAGACCCAGTACTTC. This encodes CSVVEAGETQYF.